This TCR beta chain was documented in a study of early T cells in non-severe SARS-CoV-2 infection. Across the whole study: Sequenced material consisted of bulk RNA (from unsorted whole blood), and chains were unpaired.

Findings of the study overall: Reliance on VDJdb matching favored anti-spike CD8 responses; private and CD4 specificities were missed.

This clonotype was detected many times. The antigen is unknown. Germline loops: CDR1 MNHEY, CDR2 SVGAGI. The V gene lost 5 bases and the J gene lost 5 bases, with 16 bases spanning the gap. The CDR3 runs 15 residues. Unique molecular identifiers tagged individual cDNA molecules. TCRdb passed the 5' RACE reads through MiXCR, listing each CDR3 protein once. This sample has 90,000 to 100,000 distinct CDR3 sequences; around 14% occur once, and the top ten carry over 2%. V usage is TRBV6-5 and J usage is TRBJ2-1; possible D gene TRBD1, 6 bases. This receptor was identified in an adult who was a healthcare worker with PCR-confirmed SARS-CoV-2 infection or an uninfected control (not recorded which). The specimen sequenced was whole blood. CDR3 sequence: CASSHRDTPNNEQFF. The CDR3, as DNA: TGTGCCAGCAGTCACCGGGACACACCTAACAATGAGCAGTTCTTC.